The clone carrying this T cell receptor (beta chain) was observed a handful of times. The antigen remains unidentified. TCRdb redid the calling of the reads with MiXCR, one entry per CDR3 protein. The sample lists around 630,000 distinct CDR3 sequences; approximately 24% were seen once. The sample comes from a study of T cell repertoires in cytomegalovirus infection. Study-level points and caveats: In two of eight donors, the top clonotype was HLA-C-restricted CMV-specific.

The material sequenced was CD8+ T cells from PBMCs. The source is a human donor in good health (CMV status not recorded). Some clones in this sample may be carry-over from other donors' samples.

DNA for the CDR3: TGTGCCAGCAGTTCCACCGACAGGGGGCAGGGTGAAGCTTTCTTT. Its protein product is CASSSTDRGQGEAFF. V is TRBV7-9 and J is TRBJ1-1, with TRBD1 identical over 10 bases. The CDR3 contains 15 residues. J was trimmed by 7 bases and V by 6 bases; bases with no gene match: 11. CDR1 and CDR2 from the germline V gene are SEHNR and FQNEAQ (reference sequence). Filled out from reference TRBV7-9 and TRBJ1-1, the complete variable domain reads DTGVSQNPRHKITKRGQNVTFRCDPISEHNRLYWYRQTLGQGPEFLTYFQNEAQLEKSRLLSDRFSAERPKGSFSTLEIQRTEQGDSAMYLCASSSTDRGQGEAFFGQGTRLTVV.